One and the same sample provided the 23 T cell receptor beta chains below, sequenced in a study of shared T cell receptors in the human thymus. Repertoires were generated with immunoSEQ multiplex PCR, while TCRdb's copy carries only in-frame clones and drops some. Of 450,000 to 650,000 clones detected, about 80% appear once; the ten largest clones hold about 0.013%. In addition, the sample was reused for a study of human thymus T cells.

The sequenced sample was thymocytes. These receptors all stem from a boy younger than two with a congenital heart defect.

The CDR3 DNA reads as TGTGCCAGTAGTATAGGTCAGGGCCTTAACTATGGCTACACCTTC. This gives the protein CASSIGQGLNYGYTF. The chain uses TRBV19 and TRBJ1-2; D is perhaps TRBD1 (5 bases). Germline assignment: CDR1 LNHDA and CDR2 SQIVND (reference sequence). This CDR3 has 15 amino acids. The V gene lost 1 base and the J gene lost 1 base, with 10 bases spanning the gap.

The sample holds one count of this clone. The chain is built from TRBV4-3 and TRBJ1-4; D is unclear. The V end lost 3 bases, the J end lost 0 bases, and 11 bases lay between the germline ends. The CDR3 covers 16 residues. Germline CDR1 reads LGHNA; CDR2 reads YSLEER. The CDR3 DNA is TGCGCCAGCAGCCAGGCCCATGGTGCAACTAATGAAAAACTGTTTTTT. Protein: CASSQAHGATNEKLFF.

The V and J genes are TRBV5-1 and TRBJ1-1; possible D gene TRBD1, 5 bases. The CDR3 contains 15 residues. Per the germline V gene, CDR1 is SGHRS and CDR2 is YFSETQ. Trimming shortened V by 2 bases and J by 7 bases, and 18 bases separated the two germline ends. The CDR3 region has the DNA TGCGCCAGCAGCTTTGAGGAGGGGCAGGATATTGAAGCTTTCTTT. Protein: CASSFEEGQDIEAFF.

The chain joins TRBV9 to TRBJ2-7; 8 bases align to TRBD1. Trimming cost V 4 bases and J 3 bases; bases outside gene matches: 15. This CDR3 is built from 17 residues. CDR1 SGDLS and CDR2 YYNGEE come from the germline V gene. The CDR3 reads CASSPTRRDRTIYEQYF. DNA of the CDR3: TGTGCCAGCAGCCCAACCCGCCGGGACAGGACAATCTACGAGCAGTACTTC.

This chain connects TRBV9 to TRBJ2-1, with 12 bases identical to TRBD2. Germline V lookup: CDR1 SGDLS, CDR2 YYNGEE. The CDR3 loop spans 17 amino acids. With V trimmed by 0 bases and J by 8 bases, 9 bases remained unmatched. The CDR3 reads CASSVGLAGGPGDEQFF. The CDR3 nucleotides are TGTGCCAGCAGCGTAGGGCTAGCGGGAGGGCCGGGAGATGAGCAGTTCTTC.

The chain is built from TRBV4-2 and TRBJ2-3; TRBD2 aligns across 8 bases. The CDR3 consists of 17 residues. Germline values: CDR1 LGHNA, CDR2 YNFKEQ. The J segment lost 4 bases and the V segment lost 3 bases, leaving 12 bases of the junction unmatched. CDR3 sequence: CASSHAQGAGGSDTQYF. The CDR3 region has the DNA TGTGCCAGCAGCCATGCCCAAGGGGCGGGAGGATCAGATACGCAGTATTTT.

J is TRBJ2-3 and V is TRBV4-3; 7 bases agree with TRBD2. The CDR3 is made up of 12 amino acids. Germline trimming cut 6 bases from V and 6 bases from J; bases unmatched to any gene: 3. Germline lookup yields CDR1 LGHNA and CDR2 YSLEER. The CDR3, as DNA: TGCGCCAGCAGGGGGCGGGAGGATACGCAGTATTTT. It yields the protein CASRGREDTQYF.

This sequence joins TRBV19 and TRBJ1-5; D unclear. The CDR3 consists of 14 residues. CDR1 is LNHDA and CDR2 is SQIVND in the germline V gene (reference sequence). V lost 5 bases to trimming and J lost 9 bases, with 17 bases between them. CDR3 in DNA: TGTGCCAGTAGTCTCCCTGGACCCGGAGGGCCCCAGCATTTT. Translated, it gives CASSLPGPGGPQHF.

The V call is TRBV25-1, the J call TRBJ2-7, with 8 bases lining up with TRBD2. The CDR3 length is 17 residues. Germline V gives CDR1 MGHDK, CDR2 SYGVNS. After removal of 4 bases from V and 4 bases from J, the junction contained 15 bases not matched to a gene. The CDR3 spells CASSAGGSEGEGYEQYF. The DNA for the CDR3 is TGTGCCAGCAGTGCGGGAGGGTCCGAGGGTGAGGGGTACGAGCAGTACTTC.

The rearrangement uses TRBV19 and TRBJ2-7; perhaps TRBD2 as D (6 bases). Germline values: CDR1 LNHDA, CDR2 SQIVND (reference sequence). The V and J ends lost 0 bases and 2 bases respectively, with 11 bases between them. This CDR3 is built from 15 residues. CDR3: CASSIDWRETYEQYF. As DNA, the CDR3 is TGTGCCAGTAGTATAGATTGGCGGGAAACCTACGAGCAGTACTTC.

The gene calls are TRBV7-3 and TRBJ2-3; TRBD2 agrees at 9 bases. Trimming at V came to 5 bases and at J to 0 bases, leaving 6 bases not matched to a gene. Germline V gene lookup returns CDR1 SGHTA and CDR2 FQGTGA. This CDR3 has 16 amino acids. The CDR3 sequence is CASSHGTSSSTDTQYF. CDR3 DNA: TGTGCCAGCAGCCACGGGACTAGCAGTAGCACAGATACGCAGTATTTT.

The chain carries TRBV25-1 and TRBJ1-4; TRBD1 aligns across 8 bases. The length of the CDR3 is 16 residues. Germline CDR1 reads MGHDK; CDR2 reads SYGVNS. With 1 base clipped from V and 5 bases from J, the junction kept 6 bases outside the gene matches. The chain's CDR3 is CASSELSDRGNEKLFF. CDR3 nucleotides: TGTGCCAGCAGTGAATTAAGTGACAGGGGCAATGAAAAACTGTTTTTT.

CDR3: CASSQPGQGSTGELFF. In DNA, the CDR3 is TGCGCCAGCAGCCAGCCCGGACAGGGATCCACCGGGGAGCTGTTTTTT. V and J are TRBV4-3 and TRBJ2-2; 8 bases are a match to TRBD1. The CDR3 totals 16 residues. Germline V gives CDR1 LGHNA, CDR2 YSLEER. Trimming removed 3 bases from V and 4 bases from J; junction bases left unmatched: 7.

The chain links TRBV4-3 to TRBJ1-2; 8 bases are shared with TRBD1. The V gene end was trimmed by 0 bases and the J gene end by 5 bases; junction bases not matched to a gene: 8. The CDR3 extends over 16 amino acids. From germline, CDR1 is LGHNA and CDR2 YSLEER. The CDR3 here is CASSQDPDRVDYGYTF. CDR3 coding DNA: TGCGCCAGCAGCCAAGACCCGGACAGGGTGGATTATGGCTACACCTTC.

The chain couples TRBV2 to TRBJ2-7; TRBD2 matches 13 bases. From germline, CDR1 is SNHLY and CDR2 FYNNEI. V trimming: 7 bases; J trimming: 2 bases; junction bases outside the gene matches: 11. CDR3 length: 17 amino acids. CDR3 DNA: TGTGCCAGCAAAGAGCAGACTAGCGGGAGGTCTACCTACGAGCAGTACTTC. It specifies CASKEQTSGRSTYEQYF.

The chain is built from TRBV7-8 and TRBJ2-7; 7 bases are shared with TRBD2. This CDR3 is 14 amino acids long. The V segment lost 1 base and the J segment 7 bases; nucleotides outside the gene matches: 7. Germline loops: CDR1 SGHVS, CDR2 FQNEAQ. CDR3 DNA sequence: TGTGCCAGCAGCTTAGTGGGACTAATCCCGGAGCAGTACTTC. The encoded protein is CASSLVGLIPEQYF.

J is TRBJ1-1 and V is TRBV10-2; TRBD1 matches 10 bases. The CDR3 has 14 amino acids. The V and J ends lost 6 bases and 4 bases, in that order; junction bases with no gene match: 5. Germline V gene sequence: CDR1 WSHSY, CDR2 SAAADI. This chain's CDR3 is CASRGQGMGTEAFF. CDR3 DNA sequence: TGCGCCAGCAGGGGACAGGGGATGGGCACTGAAGCTTTCTTT.

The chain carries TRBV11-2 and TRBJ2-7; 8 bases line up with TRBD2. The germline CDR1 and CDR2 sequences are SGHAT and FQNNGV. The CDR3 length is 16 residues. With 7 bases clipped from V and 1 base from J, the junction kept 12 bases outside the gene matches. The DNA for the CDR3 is TGTGCCAGCACCACGTTGCGGGGGGCGGGATCCTACGAGCAGTACTTC. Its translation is CASTTLRGAGSYEQYF.

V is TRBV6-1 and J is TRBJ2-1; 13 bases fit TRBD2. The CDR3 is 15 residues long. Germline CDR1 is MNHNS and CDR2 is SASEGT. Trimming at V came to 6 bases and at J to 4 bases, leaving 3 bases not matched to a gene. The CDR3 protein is CASRRLAGGYNEQFF. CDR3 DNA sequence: TGTGCCAGCAGACGACTAGCGGGAGGATACAATGAGCAGTTCTTC.

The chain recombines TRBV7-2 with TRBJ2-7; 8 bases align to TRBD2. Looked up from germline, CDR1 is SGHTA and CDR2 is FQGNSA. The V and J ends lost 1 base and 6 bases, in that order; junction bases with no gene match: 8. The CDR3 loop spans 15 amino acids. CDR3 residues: CASSLGTSRGGEQYF. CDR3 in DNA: TGTGCCAGCAGCTTAGGGACTAGCAGAGGAGGCGAGCAGTACTTC.

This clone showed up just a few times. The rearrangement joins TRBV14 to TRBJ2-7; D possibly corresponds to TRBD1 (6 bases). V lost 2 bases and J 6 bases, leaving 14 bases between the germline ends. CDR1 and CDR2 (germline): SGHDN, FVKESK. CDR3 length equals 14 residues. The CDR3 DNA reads TGTGCCAGCAGCCAAAAAGAGGACAGCGCCGAGCAGTACTTC. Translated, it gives CASSQKEDSAEQYF.

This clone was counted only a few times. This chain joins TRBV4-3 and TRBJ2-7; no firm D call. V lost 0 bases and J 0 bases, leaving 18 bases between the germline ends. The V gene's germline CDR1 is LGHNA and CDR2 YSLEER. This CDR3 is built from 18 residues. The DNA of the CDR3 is TGCGCCAGCAGCCAAGATAGAGGAAGTTCAAGAGGCTCCTACGAGCAGTACTTC. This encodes CASSQDRGSSRGSYEQYF.

The CDR3 sequence is CASSSRRGVTGTGAYEQYF. The DNA for the CDR3 is TGTGCCAGCAGCTCTAGGAGGGGGGTCACCGGGACAGGAGCCTACGAGCAGTACTTC. V is TRBV11-2 and J is TRBJ2-7; 8 bases fit TRBD1. Germline assignment: CDR1 SGHAT and CDR2 FQNNGV. CDR3 size: 19 residues. V trimming: 4 bases; J trimming: 2 bases; junction bases outside the gene matches: 19.